Only one count was recorded for the clone carrying this T cell receptor beta chain. Its antigen is not identified. These data are taken from a study of shared clonotypes between healthy human individuals. TCRdb's copy holds only in-frame clones and misses some; the assay was immunoSEQ multiplex PCR. The sample carries over 400,000 clones, approximately 95% recorded once. The CDR3 is 16 residues long. Study-level results: Sorted-subset samples were not fully sequenced, rarefaction indicated. Clonotypes which were not shared had lower generation probabilities than clonotypes that all four donors shared.

The sample taken for sequencing was naive CD4+ T cells sorted from blood. Subset denoted: CD45RA+ positively selected. The chain is built from TRBV21-1 and TRBJ1-5. TRBV21-1 is classified as a pseudogene. The receptor comes from a woman aged 30 to 39 in good health. This CDR3 is CASSNSRARSNQPQHF. The CDR3 coding sequence is TGTGCCAGCAGCAACTCGAGGGCAAGGAGCAATCAGCCCCAGCATTTT.